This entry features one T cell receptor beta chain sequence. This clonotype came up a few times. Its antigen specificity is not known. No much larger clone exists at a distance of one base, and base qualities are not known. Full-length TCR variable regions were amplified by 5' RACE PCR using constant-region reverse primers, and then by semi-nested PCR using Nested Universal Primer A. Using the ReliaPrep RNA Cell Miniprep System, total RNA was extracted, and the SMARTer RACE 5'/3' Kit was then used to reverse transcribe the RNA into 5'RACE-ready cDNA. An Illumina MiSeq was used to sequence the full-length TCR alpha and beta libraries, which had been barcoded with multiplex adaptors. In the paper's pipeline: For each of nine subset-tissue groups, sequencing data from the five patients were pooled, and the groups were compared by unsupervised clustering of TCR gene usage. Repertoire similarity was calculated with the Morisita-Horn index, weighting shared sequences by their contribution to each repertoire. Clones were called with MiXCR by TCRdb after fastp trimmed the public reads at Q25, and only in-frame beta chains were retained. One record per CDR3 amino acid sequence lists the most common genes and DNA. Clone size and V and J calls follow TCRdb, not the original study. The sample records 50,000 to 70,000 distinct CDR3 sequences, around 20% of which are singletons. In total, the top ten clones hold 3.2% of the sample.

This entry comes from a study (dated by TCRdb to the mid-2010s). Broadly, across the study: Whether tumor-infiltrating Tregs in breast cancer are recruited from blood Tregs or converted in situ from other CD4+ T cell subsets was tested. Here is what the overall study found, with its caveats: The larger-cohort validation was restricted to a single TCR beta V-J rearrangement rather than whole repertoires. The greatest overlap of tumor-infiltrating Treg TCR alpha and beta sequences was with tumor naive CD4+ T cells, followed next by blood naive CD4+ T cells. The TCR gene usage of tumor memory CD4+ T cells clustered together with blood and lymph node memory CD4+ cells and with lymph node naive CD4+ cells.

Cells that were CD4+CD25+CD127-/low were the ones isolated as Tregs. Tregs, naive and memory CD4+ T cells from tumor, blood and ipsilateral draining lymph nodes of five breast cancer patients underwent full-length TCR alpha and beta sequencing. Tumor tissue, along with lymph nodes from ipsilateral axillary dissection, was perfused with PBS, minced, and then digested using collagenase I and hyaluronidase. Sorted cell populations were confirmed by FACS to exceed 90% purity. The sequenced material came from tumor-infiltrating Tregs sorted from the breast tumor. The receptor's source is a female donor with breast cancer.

The CDR3 loop reads CASSLAGAGRETQYF. The DNA sequence is given as TGTGCCAGCAGCTTAGCCGGGGCAGGGCGAGAGACCCAGTACTTC. The chain is made from TRBV7-8 and TRBJ2-5, with the D call perhaps TRBD1 or TRBD2, each one matching 5 bases. The CDR3 sequence holds 15 residues, the cysteine and phenylalanine included. This entry keeps only the CDR3 DNA: 45 bases, framed from base 1. The junction carries 12 bases between V and J, which are trimmed by 0 bases and 4 bases respectively. According to the germline V gene, CDR1 reads SGHVS and CDR2 reads FQNEAQ. The CDR3, completed at both ends by the reference TRBV7-8 and TRBJ2-5 genes, gives the full variable domain GAGVSQSPRYKVAKRGQDVALRCDPISGHVSLFWYQQALGQGPEFLTYFQNEAQLDKSGLPSDRFFAERPEGSVSTLKIQRTQQEDSAVYLCASSLAGAGRETQYFGPGTRLLVL.